The 14 T cell receptor beta chains given below trace back to one sample, sequenced in a study of cytomegalovirus exposure and HLA in healthy donors. With 60 Vbeta and 13 Jbeta primers, the PCR was carried out. The protocol was immunoSEQ multiplex PCR, while the TCRdb copy is restricted to in-frame clones and leaves out a portion. Among some 150,000 clones listed, approximately 79% were seen once. The specimen sequenced was PBMCs. These receptors were obtained from a man aged 50-60 years in good health and CMV-seropositive.

The chain combines TRBV6-1 with TRBJ2-6, with TRBD1 as a possible D gene (5 bases). The V and J ends lost 1 base and 0 bases respectively, with 7 bases between them. The CDR3 is 16 residues long. CDR1 is MNHNS and CDR2 is SASEGT in the germline V gene. CDR3 DNA: TGTGCCAGCAGTGAAGAAGGGGACTCTGGGGCCAACGTCCTGACTTTC. It codes for CASSEEGDSGANVLTF.

The J gene is TRBJ2-4, the V gene TRBV15; TRBD2 matches 10 bases. Trimming took 4 bases from V and 3 from J; bases not matched to a gene: 3. CDR1 is LNHNV, CDR2 YYDKDF, per germline (reference sequence). The CDR3 spans 15 residues. As DNA, the CDR3 is TGTGCCACCAGCATCACTAGCGGGATCAAAAACATTCAGTACTTC. Protein product: CATSITSGIKNIQYF.

The rearrangement links TRBV9 to TRBJ2-1, with D possibly being TRBD2 (6 bases). V was trimmed by 4 bases and J by 3 bases, leaving 17 bases between them. The length of the CDR3 is 16 residues. The germline gives CDR1 SGDLS, CDR2 YYNGEE. The CDR3 reads CASSSSGVMIYNEQFF. CDR3 coding DNA: TGTGCCAGCAGCAGTTCGGGGGTGATGATCTACAATGAGCAGTTCTTC.

The rearrangement uses TRBV5-4 and TRBJ2-5; TRBD2 agrees at 9 bases. Losses at the gene ends were 4 bases for V and 0 bases for J; bases not matched to a gene: 10. CDR3 size: 17 residues. The germline CDR1 and CDR2 sequences are SGHNT and YYREEE (reference sequence). In DNA, the CDR3 is TGTGCCAGCAGCCGCCGGGGGGCGGGAGGGTACCAAGAGACCCAGTACTTC. Protein product: CASSRRGAGGYQETQYF.

This chain links TRBV11-3 with TRBJ2-5; 9 positions match TRBD2. The J call may be wrong; the DNA end is better matched by TRBJ2-7. Germline V CDR1 and CDR2: SGHNT, YENEEA. CDR3 length equals 20 residues. The CDR3 DNA sequence: TGTGCCAGCAGCTTAACCCCCAAAACTCTTGCGGGAGGGTGCTCCTACGAGCAGTACTTC. Translated: CASSLTPKTLAGGCSYEQYF.

This clone was observed once. As DNA, the CDR3 is TGCGCCAGCAGCACGACGAGCGGGAGGGCCGCCAATGAGCAGTTCTTC. Protein sequence: CASSTTSGRAANEQFF. The chain is built from TRBV5-1 and TRBJ2-1; 10 positions match TRBD2. Germline CDR1 SGHRS, CDR2 YFSETQ. CDR3 size: 16 residues. J was trimmed by 6 bases and V by 4 bases; bases with no gene match: 10.

V is TRBV6-5 and J is TRBJ1-4, with TRBD1 matching over 7 bases. This CDR3 contains 15 residues. The ends lost 4 bases at V and 4 bases at J; junction bases unmatched: 6. The germline gives CDR1 MNHEY, CDR2 SVGAGI. CDR3 sequence reads: CASSLGGGVNEKLFF. The CDR3 bases are TGTGCCAGCAGTTTAGGAGGGGGCGTTAATGAAAAACTGTTTTTT.

The rearrangement links TRBV28 to TRBJ1-2, with D perhaps matching TRBD1 (6 bases). Germline V gene sequence: CDR1 MDHEN, CDR2 SYDVKM. The CDR3 has 15 residues. With 4 bases removed from V and 2 bases from J, the gap between germline ends came to 14 bases. The CDR3 spells CASSSPSRGNYGYTF. The CDR3 DNA sequence: TGTGCCAGCAGTTCCCCATCCAGGGGCAACTATGGCTACACCTTC.

The chain joins TRBV28 to TRBJ2-7; 11 nucleotides line up with TRBD1. From germline, CDR1 is MDHEN and CDR2 SYDVKM. CDR3 length equals 15 residues. V lost 6 bases, J lost 3 bases, and 7 bases stayed unmatched. CDR3: CASRTGQGALYEQYF. Written as DNA, the CDR3 is TGTGCCAGCAGAACTGGACAGGGGGCTCTCTACGAGCAGTACTTC.

This chain joins TRBV19 and TRBJ1-4; 8 bases match TRBD1. Germline CDR1 LNHDA, CDR2 SQIVND (reference sequence). J was trimmed by 0 bases and V by 6 bases; bases with no gene match: 0. The CDR3 loop spans 14 amino acids. For the CDR3, the DNA is TGTGCCAGTAGGGACAGGGCAACTAATGAAAAACTGTTTTTT. It yields the protein CASRDRATNEKLFF.

The J gene is TRBJ1-2, the V gene TRBV28; D is perhaps TRBD1 (5 bases). Trimming removed 5 bases from V and 10 bases from J, with 11 bases in between. CDR1 and CDR2 from the germline V gene are MDHEN and SYDVKM. This CDR3 region has 11 residues. CDR3 coding DNA: TGTGCCAGCAGTCCACAGACAGACTACACCTTC. Its translation is CASSPQTDYTF.

The V call is TRBV27, the J call TRBJ2-7; a possible D gene is TRBD2 (6 bases). CDR1 MNHEY and CDR2 SMNVEV come from the germline V gene (reference sequence). This CDR3 is built from 14 residues. The V gene lost 2 bases and the J gene lost 0 bases, with 8 bases spanning the gap. Here the CDR3 DNA reads TGTGCCAGCAGTTTAGCGGGGAGCTCCTACGAGCAGTACTTC. Protein product: CASSLAGSSYEQYF.

CDR3 sequence reads: CASSLSQAHEQFF. CDR3 nucleotide sequence: TGCGCCAGCAGCTTGTCGCAGGCCCATGAGCAGTTCTTC. The rearrangement joins TRBV5-1 to TRBJ2-1, with D unclear. Per germline, CDR1 SGHRS and CDR2 YFSETQ. V lost 1 base to trimming and J lost 8 bases, with 10 bases between them. This CDR3 has 13 amino acids.

This clone occurred a few times. The chain recombines TRBV23-1 with TRBJ2-6; no clear D. TRBV23-1 is an open reading frame, and its role is uncertain. CDR3 length: 15 residues. Trimming removed 11 bases at V and 1 base at J, with 15 bases between. The CDR3 spells CAWVYLGSGANVLTF. CDR3 sequence (DNA): TGCGCCTGGGTCTACCTCGGGTCTGGGGCCAACGTCCTGACTTTC.